Listed below are T cell receptor beta chains from one sample, sequenced in a study of a mutant IDH1 vaccine in newly diagnosed glioma. Some clones are missing from TCRdb's copy, which holds only in-frame ones; the method was immunoSEQ multiplex PCR. The data hold around 36,000 clones, with about nine tenths observed a single time. For these receptors, no antigen is known. The sequencing used PBMCs, collected from a glioma patient whose treatment included an IDH1 peptide vaccine. The source of these receptors is a man between 50 and 59 years old with glioma. Each CDR3 is given with its conserved first and last residue. Each record gives: clone size, D gene, V gene, J gene, CDR3 protein, CDR3 DNA. The D gene is left open where the match is weak. Size tells how often a clone was seen (once, few, many) or the class of an expanded clone, and some rows leave it out.

clone_size: -; d_call: -; v_call: TRBV6-1; j_call: TRBJ2-1; cdr3_aa: CASSDSSYNEQFF; cdr3_nt: TGTGCCAGCAGTGACAGCTCCTACAATGAGCAGTTCTTC
clone_size: -; d_call: TRBD1; v_call: TRBV11-2; j_call: TRBJ1-1; cdr3_aa: CATRQGADTEAFF; cdr3_nt: TGTGCCACGAGACAGGGGGCGGACACTGAAGCTTTCTTT
clone_size: once; d_call: -; v_call: TRBV2; j_call: TRBJ1-3; cdr3_aa: CALRAREHPGNTIYF; cdr3_nt: TGTGCCCTCCGGGCCCGCGAACATCCTGGAAACACCATATATTTT
clone_size: -; d_call: -; v_call: TRBV27; j_call: TRBJ1-4; cdr3_aa: CASSWGGATNEKLFF; cdr3_nt: TGTGCCAGCAGCTGGGGGGGTGCAACTAATGAAAAACTGTTTTTT
clone_size: -; d_call: -; v_call: TRBV2; j_call: TRBJ2-3; cdr3_aa: CASSVGTDTQYF; cdr3_nt: TGTGCCAGCAGTGTCGGCACAGATACGCAGTATTTT
clone_size: -; d_call: -; v_call: TRBV7-9; j_call: TRBJ1-1; cdr3_aa: CASSLGNVVTTEAFF; cdr3_nt: TGTGCCAGCAGCTTAGGTAATGTCGTGACCACTGAAGCTTTCTTT
clone_size: -; d_call: -; v_call: TRBV18; j_call: TRBJ1-5; cdr3_aa: CASSGGINQPQHF; cdr3_nt: TGTGCCAGCTCAGGGGGCATCAATCAGCCCCAGCATTTT
clone_size: -; d_call: TRBD2; v_call: TRBV27; j_call: TRBJ2-7; cdr3_aa: CASSLGLAGGRRAAEQYF; cdr3_nt: TGTGCCAGCAGTTTAGGACTAGCGGGGGGGCGTAGGGCAGCGGAGCAGTACTTC
clone_size: -; d_call: -; v_call: TRBV2; j_call: TRBJ2-3; cdr3_aa: CASTEEGAGTDTQYF; cdr3_nt: TGTGCCAGCACCGAGGAGGGAGCGGGCACAGATACGCAGTATTTT
clone_size: -; d_call: -; v_call: TRBV6-6; j_call: TRBJ2-4; cdr3_aa: CASTTTPSGTKNIQYF; cdr3_nt: TGTGCCAGCACTACAACCCCGAGTGGTACCAAAAACATTCAGTACTTC
clone_size: -; d_call: -; v_call: TRBV10-1; j_call: TRBJ2-1; cdr3_aa: CASSAGNEQFF; cdr3_nt: TGCGCCAGCAGTGCGGGGAATGAGCAGTTCTTC
clone_size: once; d_call: -; v_call: TRBV7-2; j_call: TRBJ2-1; cdr3_aa: CASRSPRGRYYNEQFF; cdr3_nt: TGTGCCAGCAGATCCCCCAGGGGTCGTTACTACAATGAGCAGTTCTTC
clone_size: -; d_call: -; v_call: TRBV2; j_call: TRBJ1-1; cdr3_aa: CASSLVQGGTEAFF; cdr3_nt: TGTGCCAGCAGTTTGGTTCAGGGAGGCACTGAAGCTTTCTTT
clone_size: -; d_call: TRBD1; v_call: TRBV5-6; j_call: TRBJ2-1; cdr3_aa: CASSLVVGDRGSYNEQFF; cdr3_nt: TGTGCCAGCAGCTTGGTTGTTGGGGACAGGGGTTCCTACAATGAGCAGTTCTTC
clone_size: -; d_call: -; v_call: TRBV7-9; j_call: TRBJ1-4; cdr3_aa: CASSLRWNEKLFF; cdr3_nt: TGTGCCAGCAGCTTGAGGTGGAATGAAAAACTGTTTTTT
clone_size: -; d_call: -; v_call: TRBV21-1; j_call: TRBJ2-5; cdr3_aa: CASSKPRDRATQYF; cdr3_nt: TGTGCCAGCAGCAAACCCCGGGACAGGGCGACCCAGTACTTC
clone_size: once; d_call: TRBD1; v_call: TRBV7-2; j_call: TRBJ2-7; cdr3_aa: CASSPGQGFTYEQYF; cdr3_nt: TGTGCCAGCAGCCCAGGACAGGGTTTCACCTACGAGCAGTACTTC
clone_size: once; d_call: TRBD1; v_call: TRBV18; j_call: TRBJ1-1; cdr3_aa: CASSARGAGGLNTEAFF; cdr3_nt: TGTGCCAGCTCTGCCCGAGGGGCAGGGGGCCTGAACACTGAAGCTTTCTTT
clone_size: -; d_call: TRBD1; v_call: TRBV27; j_call: TRBJ1-6; cdr3_aa: CASSHSGTGWNSPLHF; cdr3_nt: TGTGCCAGCAGCCACTCAGGGACAGGGTGGAATTCACCCCTCCACTTT
clone_size: -; d_call: TRBD1; v_call: TRBV28; j_call: TRBJ1-2; cdr3_aa: CASSFPDRGSYGYTF; cdr3_nt: TGTGCCAGCAGTTTCCCGGACAGGGGTTCGTATGGCTACACCTTC
clone_size: -; d_call: -; v_call: TRBV11-2; j_call: TRBJ1-1; cdr3_aa: CASSPFPSLSGDWDTEAFF; cdr3_nt: TGTGCCAGCAGCCCGTTCCCCTCTCTGTCGGGCGATTGGGACACTGAAGCTTTCTTT
clone_size: -; d_call: -; v_call: TRBV6-1; j_call: TRBJ2-2; cdr3_aa: CASSETSYAGELFF; cdr3_nt: TGTGCCAGCAGTGAAACTAGCTATGCCGGGGAGCTGTTTTTT
clone_size: -; d_call: -; v_call: TRBV5-1; j_call: TRBJ1-1; cdr3_aa: CASSLARHNTEAFF; cdr3_nt: TGCGCCAGCAGCTTGGCCCGACACAACACTGAAGCTTTCTTT
clone_size: -; d_call: TRBD1; v_call: TRBV19; j_call: TRBJ1-2; cdr3_aa: CASRKLDREDGYTF; cdr3_nt: TGTGCCAGTAGAAAGTTGGACAGGGAAGATGGCTACACCTTC
clone_size: -; d_call: TRBD2; v_call: TRBV6-4; j_call: TRBJ2-3; cdr3_aa: CASSDGTSGTDTQYF; cdr3_nt: TGTGCCAGCAGTGACGGGACTAGCGGCACAGATACGCAGTATTTT
clone_size: once; d_call: -; v_call: TRBV15; j_call: TRBJ2-5; cdr3_aa: CATSRGSRETQYF; cdr3_nt: TGTGCCACCAGCAGAGGTTCCCGAGAGACCCAGTACTTC
clone_size: few; d_call: -; v_call: TRBV2; j_call: TRBJ2-3; cdr3_aa: CASSERDTQYF; cdr3_nt: TGTGCCAGCAGTGAACGGGATACGCAGTATTTT
clone_size: -; d_call: TRBD1; v_call: TRBV27; j_call: TRBJ1-5; cdr3_aa: CASSRDRGNQPQHF; cdr3_nt: TGTGCCAGCAGTAGGGACAGGGGCAATCAGCCCCAGCATTTT
clone_size: -; d_call: -; v_call: TRBV5-4; j_call: TRBJ1-3; cdr3_aa: CASSLGGRSSGNTIYF; cdr3_nt: TGTGCCAGCAGCTTGGGGGGTAGAAGTTCTGGAAACACCATATATTTT
clone_size: few; d_call: -; v_call: TRBV5-1; j_call: TRBJ1-1; cdr3_aa: CASSLARTEAFF; cdr3_nt: TGCGCCAGCAGCTTGGCCCGAACTGAAGCTTTCTTT
clone_size: -; d_call: -; v_call: TRBV23-1; j_call: TRBJ1-2; cdr3_aa: CASSQSRAGYGYTF; cdr3_nt: TGCGCCAGCAGTCAATCGAGGGCGGGATATGGCTACACCTTC
clone_size: -; d_call: -; v_call: TRBV11-2; j_call: TRBJ1-2; cdr3_aa: CASSFKAGYGYTF; cdr3_nt: TGTGCCAGCAGCTTCAAGGCAGGGTATGGCTACACCTTC
clone_size: -; d_call: -; v_call: TRBV10-3; j_call: TRBJ2-7; cdr3_aa: CAISQGGSYEQYF; cdr3_nt: TGTGCCATCAGTCAGGGGGGATCTTACGAGCAGTACTTC
clone_size: -; d_call: TRBD1; v_call: TRBV18; j_call: TRBJ1-4; cdr3_aa: CASSPPGQPRKLFF; cdr3_nt: TGTGCCAGCTCACCACCGGGACAGCCCCGAAAACTGTTTTTT
clone_size: -; d_call: -; v_call: TRBV9; j_call: TRBJ1-1; cdr3_aa: CASSVAATNTEAFF; cdr3_nt: TGTGCCAGCAGCGTAGCAGCAACGAACACTGAAGCTTTCTTT
clone_size: -; d_call: TRBD1; v_call: TRBV4-3; j_call: TRBJ1-4; cdr3_aa: CASSQRTGVPNEKLFF; cdr3_nt: TGCGCCAGCAGCCAACGGACAGGGGTTCCTAATGAAAAACTGTTTTTT
clone_size: -; d_call: -; v_call: TRBV4-1; j_call: TRBJ1-5; cdr3_aa: CASSQEISGRGGSNQPQHF; cdr3_nt: TGCGCCAGCAGCCAAGAAATCAGCGGCAGAGGGGGTAGCAATCAGCCCCAGCATTTT
clone_size: -; d_call: TRBD1; v_call: TRBV5-1; j_call: TRBJ2-7; cdr3_aa: CASSITGGSYEQYF; cdr3_nt: TGCGCCAGCAGCATTACAGGGGGATCCTACGAGCAGTACTTC
clone_size: -; d_call: -; v_call: TRBV7-9; j_call: TRBJ2-1; cdr3_aa: CASSLGGGSYNEQFF; cdr3_nt: TGTGCCAGCAGCTTAGGGGGTGGTTCCTACAATGAGCAGTTCTTC
clone_size: -; d_call: -; v_call: TRBV4-1; j_call: TRBJ1-4; cdr3_aa: CASSQFWGWVGKKLFF; cdr3_nt: TGCGCCAGCAGCCAATTTTGGGGTTGGGTTGGAAAAAAACTGTTTTTT
clone_size: once; d_call: TRBD1; v_call: TRBV19; j_call: TRBJ1-2; cdr3_aa: CARWTGYGYTF; cdr3_nt: TGTGCCAGATGGACAGGGTATGGCTACACCTTC
clone_size: few; d_call: TRBD1; v_call: TRBV5-6; j_call: TRBJ2-2; cdr3_aa: CASSRPRDSLTGELFF; cdr3_nt: TGTGCCAGCAGCAGACCCCGGGACAGCCTCACCGGGGAGCTGTTTTTT
clone_size: once; d_call: TRBD2; v_call: TRBV19; j_call: TRBJ2-7; cdr3_aa: CASSSGRAGEQYF; cdr3_nt: TGTGCCAGTTCTAGCGGGAGGGCCGGAGAGCAGTACTTC
clone_size: -; d_call: -; v_call: TRBV5-6; j_call: TRBJ1-1; cdr3_aa: CASSLDSHTEAFF; cdr3_nt: TGTGCCAGCAGCTTGGACAGCCACACTGAAGCTTTCTTT
clone_size: -; d_call: -; v_call: TRBV11-3; j_call: TRBJ2-2; cdr3_aa: CASRSTGELFF; cdr3_nt: TGTGCCAGCCGGAGCACCGGGGAGCTGTTTTTT
clone_size: -; d_call: TRBD2; v_call: TRBV29-1; j_call: TRBJ2-7; cdr3_aa: CSAWTSGRANEQYF; cdr3_nt: TGCAGCGCTTGGACTAGCGGGAGGGCGAACGAGCAGTACTTC
clone_size: -; d_call: -; v_call: TRBV28; j_call: TRBJ1-1; cdr3_aa: CASSLGLQGGTEAFF; cdr3_nt: TGTGCCAGCAGTTTAGGTCTCCAGGGAGGGACTGAAGCTTTCTTT
clone_size: -; d_call: TRBD2; v_call: TRBV6-4; j_call: TRBJ2-1; cdr3_aa: CASSDSSGSHNEQFF; cdr3_nt: TGTGCCAGCAGTGACTCAAGCGGGAGCCACAATGAGCAGTTCTTC
clone_size: -; d_call: -; v_call: TRBV6-1; j_call: TRBJ1-5; cdr3_aa: CASSEPGPNQPQHF; cdr3_nt: TGTGCCAGCAGTGAACCGGGTCCCAATCAGCCCCAGCATTTT
clone_size: -; d_call: TRBD1; v_call: TRBV5-6; j_call: TRBJ1-6; cdr3_aa: CASSFGTGDNSPLHF; cdr3_nt: TGTGCCAGCAGCTTCGGGACAGGGGATAATTCACCCCTCCACTTT